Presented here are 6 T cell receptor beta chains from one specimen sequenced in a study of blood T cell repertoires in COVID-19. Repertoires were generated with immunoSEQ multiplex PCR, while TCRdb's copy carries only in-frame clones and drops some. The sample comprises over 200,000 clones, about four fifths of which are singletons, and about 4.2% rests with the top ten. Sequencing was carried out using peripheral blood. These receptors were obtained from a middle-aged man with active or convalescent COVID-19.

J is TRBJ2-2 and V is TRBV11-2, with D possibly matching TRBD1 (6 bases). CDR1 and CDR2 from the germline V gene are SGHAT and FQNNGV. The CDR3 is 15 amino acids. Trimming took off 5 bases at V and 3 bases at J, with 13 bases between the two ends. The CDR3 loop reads CASSRPGTYTGELFF. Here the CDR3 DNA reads TGTGCCAGCAGCCGCCCCGGGACATACACCGGGGAGCTGTTTTTT. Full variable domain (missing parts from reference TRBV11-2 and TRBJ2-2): EAGVAQSPRYKIIEKRQSVAFWCNPISGHATLYWYQQILGQGPKLLIQFQNNGVVDDSQLPKDRFSAERLKGVDSTLKIQPAKLEDSAVYLCASSRPGTYTGELFFGEGSRLTVL.

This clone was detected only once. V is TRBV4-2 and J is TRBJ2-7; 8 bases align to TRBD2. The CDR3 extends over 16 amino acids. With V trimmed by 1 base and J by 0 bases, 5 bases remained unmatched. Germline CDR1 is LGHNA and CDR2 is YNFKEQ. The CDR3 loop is CASSQGISGVSYEQYF. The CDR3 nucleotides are TGTGCCAGCAGCCAAGGCATTAGCGGGGTCTCCTACGAGCAGTACTTC.

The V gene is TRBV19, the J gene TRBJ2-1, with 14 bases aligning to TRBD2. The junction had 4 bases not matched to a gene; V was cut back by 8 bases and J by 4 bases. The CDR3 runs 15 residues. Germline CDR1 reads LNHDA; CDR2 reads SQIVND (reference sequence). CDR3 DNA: TGTGCCAGTCGCCGGACTAGCGGGGGGTACAATGAGCAGTTCTTC. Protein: CASRRTSGGYNEQFF.

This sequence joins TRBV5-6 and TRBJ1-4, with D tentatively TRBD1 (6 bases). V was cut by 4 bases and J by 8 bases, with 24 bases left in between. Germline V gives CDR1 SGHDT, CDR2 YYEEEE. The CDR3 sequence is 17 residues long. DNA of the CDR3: TGTGCCAGCAGCCGGGGGGCTATCTTCACCCCGGGGGAAAAACTGTTTTTT. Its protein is CASSRGAIFTPGEKLFF.

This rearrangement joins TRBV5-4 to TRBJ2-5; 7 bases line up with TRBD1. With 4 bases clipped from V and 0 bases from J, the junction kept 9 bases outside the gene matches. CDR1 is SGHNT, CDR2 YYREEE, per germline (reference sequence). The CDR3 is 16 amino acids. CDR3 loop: CASSTLQGSYQETQYF. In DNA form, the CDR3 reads TGTGCCAGCAGCACCCTACAGGGGTCGTACCAAGAGACCCAGTACTTC.

This CDR3 reads CASSLSPGTGSYEQYF. The DNA of the CDR3 is TGTGCCAGCAGTTTATCCCCCGGGACAGGGTCCTACGAGCAGTACTTC. This chain links TRBV28 with TRBJ2-7; TRBD1 matches 9 bases. Germline V gives CDR1 MDHEN, CDR2 SYDVKM. The trim removed 1 base at V and 1 base at J, leaving 5 bases unmatched. The CDR3 contains 16 residues.